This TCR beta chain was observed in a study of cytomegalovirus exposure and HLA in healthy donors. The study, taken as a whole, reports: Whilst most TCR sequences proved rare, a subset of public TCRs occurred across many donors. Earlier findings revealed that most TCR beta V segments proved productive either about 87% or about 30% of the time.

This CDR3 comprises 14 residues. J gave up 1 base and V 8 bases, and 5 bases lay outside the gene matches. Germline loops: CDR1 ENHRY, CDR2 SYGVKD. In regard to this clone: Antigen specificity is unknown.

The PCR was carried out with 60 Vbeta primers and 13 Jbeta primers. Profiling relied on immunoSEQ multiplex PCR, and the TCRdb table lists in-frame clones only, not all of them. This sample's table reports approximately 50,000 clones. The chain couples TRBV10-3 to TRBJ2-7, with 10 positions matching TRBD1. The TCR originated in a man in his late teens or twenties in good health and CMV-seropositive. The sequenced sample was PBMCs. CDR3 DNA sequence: TGTGCCATCGCTGGGGACAGGGGATCCTACGAGCAGTACTTC. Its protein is CAIAGDRGSYEQYF.